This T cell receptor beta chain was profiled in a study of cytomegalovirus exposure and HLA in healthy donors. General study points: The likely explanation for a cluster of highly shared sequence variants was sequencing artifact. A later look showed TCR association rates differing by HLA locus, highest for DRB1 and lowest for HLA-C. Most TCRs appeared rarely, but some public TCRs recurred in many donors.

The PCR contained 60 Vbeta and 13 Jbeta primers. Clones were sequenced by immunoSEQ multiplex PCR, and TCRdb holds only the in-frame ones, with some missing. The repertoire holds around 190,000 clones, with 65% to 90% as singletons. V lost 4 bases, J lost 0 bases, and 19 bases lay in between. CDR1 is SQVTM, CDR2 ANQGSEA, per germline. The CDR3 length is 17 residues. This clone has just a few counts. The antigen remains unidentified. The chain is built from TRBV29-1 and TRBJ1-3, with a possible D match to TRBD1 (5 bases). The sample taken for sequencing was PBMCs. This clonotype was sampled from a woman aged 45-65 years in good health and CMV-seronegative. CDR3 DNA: TGCAGCGTTGGCGCGGGGCTACGGGGGAACTCTGGAAACACCATATATTTT. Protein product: CSVGAGLRGNSGNTIYF.